The 16 T cell receptor beta chains below were found in one sample sequenced in a study of shared clonotypes between healthy human individuals. Only in-frame clones appear in the TCRdb table, and some are missing; sequencing was by immunoSEQ multiplex PCR. The profile shows about a million clones, approximately 80% of them singletons. The sequenced sample was memory CD4+ T cells from PBMCs. Subset of the sample: CD45RA-negative fraction. These receptors were collected from a man aged 18 to 29 in good health. Some clones in this sample may be carry-over from other donors' samples.

This chain uses TRBV11-2 with TRBJ2-3; weak D call: TRBD2 (5 bases). Germline V lookup: CDR1 SGHAT, CDR2 FQNNGV. This CDR3 region has 12 residues. V dropped 5 bases and J dropped 6 bases, with 9 bases sitting between them. In nucleotides, the CDR3 is TGTGCCAGCAGCCAAAGCGGCGATACGCAGTATTTT. Translation: CASSQSGDTQYF.

The gene calls are TRBV6-5 and TRBJ1-1; possible D gene TRBD1, 6 bases. The CDR3 spans 13 residues. Trimming took off 7 bases at V and 6 bases at J, with 15 bases between the two ends. Germline V gives CDR1 MNHEY, CDR2 SVGAGI. This CDR3 reads CASTQGQRAEAFF. In DNA form, the CDR3 reads TGTGCCAGCACCCAGGGGCAAAGAGCTGAAGCTTTCTTT.

The chain joins TRBV2 to TRBJ1-3; TRBD1 might be the D (5 bases). The germline V gene encodes CDR1 SNHLY and CDR2 FYNNEI. CDR3 length: 18 amino acids. The germline V and J ends were trimmed by 2 bases and 3 bases, with 20 bases remaining between them. CDR3 nucleotide sequence: TGTGCCAGCAGTGAACAGGAGGTACAGGTTCTGTTTGGAAACACCATATATTTT. Its translation: CASSEQEVQVLFGNTIYF.

The chain recombines TRBV2 with TRBJ1-1, with 7 nucleotides matching TRBD1. Unmatched junction bases numbered 5, after V lost 1 base and J lost 6 bases. The CDR3 runs 14 residues. CDR1 is SNHLY, CDR2 FYNNEI, per germline. As DNA, the CDR3 is TGTGCCAGCAGTGAAGGGGACAGTACGTCTGAAGCTTTCTTT. Protein: CASSEGDSTSEAFF.

The V gene is TRBV9, the J gene TRBJ1-4; D gene unclear. The CDR3 contains 14 residues. CDR1 SGDLS and CDR2 YYNGEE come from the germline V gene. Trimming pared 3 bases from V and 8 bases from J, leaving 14 bases between. CDR3 nucleotides: TGTGCCAGCAGCGCTCTACAGAGTGACGAAAAACTGTTTTTT. This gives the protein CASSALQSDEKLFF.

The sample holds a few counts of this clone. The V and J genes are TRBV7-7 and TRBJ1-3, with D tentatively TRBD1 (5 bases). Germline assignment: CDR1 SSHAT and CDR2 FNYEAQ (reference sequence). This CDR3 spans 14 amino acids. The ends were cut back, 5 bases at V and 2 bases at J, with 10 bases in the middle. For the CDR3, the DNA is TGTGCCAGCAGCCCGGACATGGCTGGAAACACCATATATTTT. It encodes CASSPDMAGNTIYF.

V usage is TRBV6-1 and J usage is TRBJ2-7; D is uncertain. Trimming cost V 3 bases and J 2 bases, with 11 bases left between them. The CDR3 extends over 14 amino acids. Germline CDR1 MNHNS, CDR2 SASEGT. The CDR3 nucleotides read TGTGCCAGCAGTGAGGCGGCGGAGACCTACGAGCAGTACTTC. Amino acids: CASSEAAETYEQYF.

This chain uses TRBV5-4 with TRBJ1-4; D is possibly TRBD1 (6 bases). The V and J ends lost 0 bases and 0 bases respectively, with 9 bases between them. The CDR3 contains 16 residues. Germline-derived CDR1 and CDR2 are SGHNT and YYREEE (reference sequence). CDR3 DNA sequence: TGTGCCAGCAGCTTGGCAGGGACAACAACTAATGAAAAACTGTTTTTT. This sequence encodes CASSLAGTTTNEKLFF.

A few counts support this clone. The rearrangement uses TRBV29-1 and TRBJ1-1, with D uncertain. Trimming stripped 5 bases from V and 13 bases from J, with 26 bases between. This CDR3 comprises 14 residues. CDR1 and CDR2 (germline): SQVTM, ANQGSEA. CDR3 sequence (DNA): TGCAGCGTTTCCCAGCAGACCGATCCTGAGAAGCTTTTCTTT. Translation: CSVSQQTDPEKLFF.

To note about this clone: Other DNA sequences of this sample code for an identical CDR3. The chain couples TRBV7-3 to TRBJ1-1; no clear D. The CDR3 runs to 13 residues. CDR1 SGHTA and CDR2 FQGTGA come from the germline V gene. Trimming cost V 3 bases and J 1 base, with 6 bases left between them. The CDR3 DNA follows: TGTGCCAGCAGCTTGGGCACGAACACTGAAGCTTTCTTT. Encoded protein: CASSLGTNTEAFF.

V and J are TRBV7-9 and TRBJ2-5; D may correspond to TRBD1 or TRBD2 (7 bases each). Germline V gene data show CDR1 as SEHNR and CDR2 as FQNEAQ (reference sequence). CDR3 length: 13 residues. V lost 5 bases and J lost 11, with 18 bases in between. CDR3 coding DNA: TGTGCCAGCAGCCCAAACTCAGGGGGGGAGCAGTACTTC. Translating gives CASSPNSGGEQYF.

This clone was seen a few times. This chain links TRBV9 with TRBJ1-2; 9 bases align to TRBD1. The length of the CDR3 is 15 residues. CDR1 SGDLS and CDR2 YYNGEE come from the germline V gene. V shed 7 bases and J 5 bases; nucleotides not matched to a gene: 12. The CDR3 spells CASSGQGLASYGYTF. The DNA of the CDR3 is TGTGCCAGCTCAGGACAGGGGCTAGCTTCTTATGGCTACACCTTC. Using reference TRBV9 and TRBJ1-2 for the parts outside the CDR3, the full variable domain is DSGVTQTPKHLITATGQRVTLRCSPRSGDLSVYWYQQSLDQGLQFLIQYYNGEERAKGNILERFSAQQFPDLHSELNLSSLELGDSALYFCASSGQGLASYGYTFGSGTRLTVV.

The rearrangement links TRBV7-2 to TRBJ2-7, with D unresolved. The CDR3 has 14 amino acids. Trimming removed 5 bases at V and 2 bases at J, with 13 bases between. Per the germline V gene, CDR1 is SGHTA and CDR2 is FQGNSA. The DNA of the CDR3 is TGTGCCAGCAGCCACGACTCCTCGGCCTACGAGCAGTACTTC. Residues: CASSHDSSAYEQYF. The variable domain in full, completed from reference TRBV7-2 and TRBJ2-7, reads GAGVSQSPSNKVTEKGKDVELRCDPISGHTALYWYRQSLGQGLEFLIYFQGNSAPDKSGLPSDRFSAERTGGSVSTLTIQRTQQEDSAVYLCASSHDSSAYEQYFGPGTRLTVT.

The sample holds one count of this clone. The chain employs TRBV28 and TRBJ1-3, with 7 bases aligning to TRBD1. The V segment lost 6 bases and the J segment 1 base; nucleotides outside the gene matches: 6. CDR1 is MDHEN and CDR2 is SYDVKM in the germline V gene. The CDR3 is 15 residues long. The CDR3: CASSQGTASGNTIYF. The CDR3 DNA follows: TGTGCCAGCAGCCAAGGGACAGCTTCTGGAAACACCATATATTTT.

This sequence joins TRBV18 and TRBJ2-1; the D gene is possibly TRBD1 (5 bases). Germline V gene sequence: CDR1 KGHSH, CDR2 LQKENI. The CDR3 runs to 14 residues. V lost 6 bases and J 8 bases, leaving 17 bases between the germline ends. The CDR3 DNA follows: TGTGCCAGCTCCCAATTTCTAGAAGGGGATGAGCAGTTCTTC. Translating it yields CASSQFLEGDEQFF. The whole variable domain, remainder taken from reference TRBV18 and TRBJ2-1, is NAGVMQNPRHLVRRRGQEARLRCSPMKGHSHVYWYRQLPEEGLKFMVYLQKENIIDESGMPKERFSAEFPKEGPSILRIQQVVRGDSAAYFCASSQFLEGDEQFFGPGTRLTVL.

The chain is built from TRBV11-2 and TRBJ1-2; TRBD1 aligns across 7 bases. V shed 4 bases, J shed 4 bases, and the junction held 9 bases outside the gene matches. CDR1 is SGHAT, CDR2 FQNNGV, per germline. The CDR3 is made up of 15 amino acids. The CDR3 DNA follows: TGTGCCAGCAGCTCGCCGGGACAGATCCTCTATGGCTACACCTTC. Protein sequence: CASSSPGQILYGYTF.